The sequence of this T cell receptor beta chain was determined in a study of monozygotic twins with cystic fibrosis. Study-level information: With around 14 PCR cycles, barcoded libraries came from roughly 3 micrograms of fragmented DNA. Study-level points and caveats: Median Simpson clonality of 0.0095 suggested naive T cells predominated. Unrelated CF individuals shared fewer identical clonotypes than monozygotic CF twins.

Data came from immunoSEQ multiplex PCR; TCRdb stores just in-frame clones and leaves some out. The table shows tens of thousands of clones, with approximately 90% occurring only once. Germline CDR1 SGHTA, CDR2 FQGNSA. There are 17 residues in the CDR3. J lost 1 base, V lost 1 base, and 9 bases had no gene match. In the case of this clone: Its antigen is not known.

The chain couples TRBV7-2 to TRBJ1-2; 7 nucleotides agree with TRBD1. The TCR sequence derives from a boy aged 2 to 10 with cystic fibrosis. The sequenced sample consisted of blood. CDR3 region: CASSLGDARQGNYGYTF. The CDR3 DNA reads TGTGCCAGCAGCTTAGGTGACGCCCGACAGGGTAACTATGGCTACACCTTC.